This T cell receptor (beta chain) originates from a study of T-cell reconstitution after alpha-beta-depleted transplantation in children. Using unique molecular identifiers, the investigators prepared the TCRbeta library. Using its own MiXCR run on the PCR reads, TCRdb lists one record per CDR3 protein. The sample lists approximately 390,000 distinct CDR3 sequences; about 11% were seen once. In germline, CDR1 is SGDLS, CDR2 YYNGEE. The ends lost 7 bases at V and 4 bases at J; junction bases unmatched: 7. The CDR3 is 13 residues long. The TCR sequence derives from a human donor who donated a stem cell graft to a child with acute myeloid leukemia. The source was PBMCs from the stem cell graft donor, collected from the stem cell graft. The chain employs TRBV9 and TRBJ1-2, with TRBD1 matching over 7 bases. The CDR3 nucleotides are TGTGCCAGCTCACAACGGGACAGCTATGGCTACACCTTC. It translates to CASSQRDSYGYTF.